Sequencing of this T cell receptor (beta chain) was carried out in a study of blood T cells in healthy people across ages. General study results and limits: Diversity was estimated from one million T cells, and these estimates were considered underestimates. Among T cells, TCR beta diversity per million cells dropped roughly linearly as age rose.

The CDR3 has 15 residues. CDR1 and CDR2 (germline): SGHTA, FQGTGA. V dropped 3 bases and J dropped 5; count of bases not matched to a gene: 3. This clonotype was picked up a small number of times. The antigen is not known. PCR was performed a second time for roughly 7 to 11 cycles using a sample-barcoded 5' primer and a J-beta primer mix. TCRdb called the 5' RACE reads again in MiXCR, with one record for every CDR3 protein. The sample lists about 630,000 distinct CDR3 sequences; more than 20% were seen once. This clonotype was obtained from a man aged 65 to 79 in good health. The sequenced sample consisted of blood. The chain combines TRBV7-3 with TRBJ2-7, with 14 bases lining up with TRBD2. The CDR3 bases are TGTGCCAGCAGCTTGGGACTAGCGGGAGAGGACGAGCAGTACTTC. It yields the protein CASSLGLAGEDEQYF.